A selection of T cell receptor beta chains follows, all from one sample in a study of T cell responses to AZD1222 COVID-19 vaccine. TCRdb keeps only in-frame clones here, not all; method: immunoSEQ multiplex PCR. The table lists some 97,000 clones, about 87% of them singletons. The specimen comprised peripheral blood, sampled on day 0 of AZD1222 vaccination. The receptors originated from an adult in good health. CDR3s include the opening cysteine and the closing phenylalanine or tryptophan. Each record gives: J gene, D gene, V gene, clone size, CDR3 length, CDR3 protein, CDR3 DNA. D genes are given only for firm matches. Only some rows state a clone size, as once, few, many or a class for expanded clones.

TRBJ2-1 | TRBD2 | TRBV7-9 | . | 16 | CASSLGRGGSRDEQFF | TGTGCCAGCAGCTTAGGGCGCGGGGGGTCCCGCGATGAGCAGTTCTTC
TRBJ2-7 | . | TRBV12-5 | few | 16 | CASGLPSSATGDEQYF | TGTGCTAGTGGTTTGCCTTCCTCGGCGACGGGGGACGAGCAGTACTTC
TRBJ2-6 | . | TRBV5-1 | once | 16 | CASSPVADSGANVLTF | TGCGCCAGCAGCCCCGTCGCGGACTCTGGGGCCAACGTCCTGACTTTC
TRBJ1-1 | . | TRBV11-3 | . | 13 | CASSPDQNTEAFF | TGTGCCAGCAGCCCGGACCAGAACACTGAAGCTTTCTTT
TRBJ2-2 | TRBD1 | TRBV7-8 | . | 15 | CASSLKDRGTGELFF | TGTGCCAGCAGCCTCAAGGACAGGGGTACCGGGGAGCTGTTTTTT
TRBJ1-3 | . | TRBV3-1/TRBV3-2 | few | 12 | CASSQSGNTIYF | TGTGCCAGCAGCCAGTCGGGAAACACCATATATTTT
TRBJ1-2 | . | TRBV6-5 | . | 16 | CASSYFSPAEGGGYTF | TGTGCCAGCAGTTACTTCTCTCCCGCCGAGGGTGGCGGCTACACCTTC
TRBJ2-1 | . | TRBV9 | . | 13 | CASSVASDNEQFF | TGTGCCAGCAGCGTAGCTTCTGACAATGAGCAGTTCTTC
TRBJ1-1 | . | TRBV28 | . | 16 | CASGKDGWGENTEAFF | TGTGCCAGCGGAAAGGACGGCTGGGGGGAGAACACTGAAGCTTTCTTT
TRBJ1-2 | . | TRBV29-1 | . | 12 | CSVEEGWGIYTF | TGCAGCGTTGAAGAAGGGTGGGGTATCTACACCTTC
TRBJ1-3 | . | TRBV4-1 | . | 13 | CASSSREGDTIYF | TGCGCCAGCAGCTCCCGTGAGGGGGACACCATATATTTT
TRBJ1-2 | TRBD1 | TRBV6-2/TRBV6-3 | few | 17 | CASSPTRDRGHPYGYTF | TGTGCCAGCAGTCCAACCCGGGACAGGGGGCACCCGTACGGCTACACCTTC
TRBJ1-4 | . | TRBV4-2 | once | 13 | CASSQITNEKLFF | TGTGCCAGCAGCCAAATTACTAATGAAAAACTGTTTTTT
TRBJ2-1 | . | TRBV11-2 | . | 13 | CASSISNPGEQFF | TGTGCCAGCAGCATTAGTAACCCCGGTGAGCAGTTCTTC
TRBJ2-7 | TRBD2 | TRBV6-2/TRBV6-3 | few | 14 | CASSLGTSAYEQYF | TGTGCCAGCAGTCTAGGGACTAGCGCCTACGAGCAGTACTTC
TRBJ1-2 | . | TRBV5-1 | . | 13 | CASSLGQVYGYTF | TGCGCCAGCAGCTTAGGACAAGTCTATGGCTACACCTTC
TRBJ1-5 | TRBD1 | TRBV6-5 | . | 15 | CASSRGQGANQPQHF | TGTGCCAGCAGCCGAGGACAGGGGGCCAATCAGCCCCAGCATTTT
TRBJ2-2 | . | TRBV19 | few | 12 | CASSKDTGELFF | TGTGCCAGTAGTAAAGACACCGGGGAGCTGTTTTTT
TRBJ1-1 | TRBD1 | TRBV5-1 | . | 14 | CASSLNRGGTEAFF | TGCGCCAGCAGCTTAAACAGGGGTGGCACTGAAGCTTTCTTT
TRBJ1-1 | . | TRBV5-1 | . | 12 | CASSLLQIEAFF | TGCGCCAGCAGCTTGTTACAGATCGAAGCTTTCTTT
TRBJ2-7 | TRBD2 | TRBV19 | . | 16 | CASSIIAGRGVDEQYF | TGTGCCAGTAGTATTATAGCCGGGAGGGGGGTAGACGAGCAGTACTTC
TRBJ1-2 | . | TRBV6-2/TRBV6-3 | . | 14 | CASSYSLGPDGYTF | TGTGCCAGCAGTTACTCGCTGGGCCCAGATGGCTACACCTTC
TRBJ2-1 | . | TRBV12-3/TRBV12-4 | . | 11 | CASSSVVEQFF | TGTGCCAGCAGTTCCGTCGTAGAGCAGTTCTTC
TRBJ1-6 | . | TRBV6-5 | . | 14 | CASQPRDWNSPLHF | TGTGCCAGCCAACCCCGGGACTGGAATTCACCCCTCCACTTT
TRBJ1-2 | . | TRBV18 | . | 13 | CASSVEVRYGYTF | TGTGCCAGCTCCGTAGAGGTCCGGTATGGCTACACCTTC
TRBJ2-7 | TRBD1 | TRBV6-5 | few | 15 | CASSSTGTETSEQYF | TGTGCCAGCAGCTCAACCGGGACAGAAACCTCCGAGCAGTACTTC
TRBJ1-2 | . | TRBV7-9 | . | 16 | CASSPFGASVIYGYTF | TGTGCCAGCAGCCCCTTTGGGGCCTCCGTAATCTATGGCTACACCTTC